A single sample gave rise to the 26 T cell receptor beta chains below, sequenced in a study of blood T cells in healthy people across ages. With a J-beta primer mix and a sample-barcoded 5' primer, a second PCR ran 7 to 11 cycles. In TCRdb, the 5' RACE reads were re-called with MiXCR into one record per CDR3 protein. The sample yields some 1.1 million distinct CDR3 sequences, roughly two fifths seen once. The sequenced material came from blood. The source of these receptors is a man between 18 and 29 years old in good health.

A word on this clonotype: With a much larger clone just one base away, this may be a read error. For the CDR3, the DNA is TGTGCCGGAAGAAACACCGGGGCCTTCTATGTGCAGTTCTTC. This translates into CAGRNTGAFYVQFF. The chain employs TRBV24-1 and TRBJ2-1, with D perhaps given as TRBD1 or TRBD2 (5 bases each). The V and J ends lost 12 bases and 12 bases respectively, with 26 bases between them. The V gene's germline CDR1 is KGHDR and CDR2 SFDVKD. The CDR3 has 14 amino acids.

This sequence joins TRBV19 and TRBJ2-7, with unresolved D. The V end was cut by 6 bases, the J end by 1 base, with 13 bases between. The CDR3 sequence is 14 residues long. In germline, CDR1 is LNHDA, CDR2 SQIVND (reference sequence). The CDR3 loop is CASSLRLRSYEQYF. CDR3 DNA sequence: TGTGCCAGTAGCCTCCGCCTAAGGTCCTACGAGCAGTACTTC.

CDR3 DNA: TGCGCCAGCAGCTTGGCCCAGGATCAGCCCCAGCATTTT. Translating gives CASSLAQDQPQHF. This chain links TRBV5-1 with TRBJ1-5; D ambiguous. This CDR3 contains 13 residues. V lost 0 bases to trimming and J lost 5 bases, with 6 bases between them. The germline V gene has CDR1 SGHRS and CDR2 YFSETQ.

Only a few counts were recorded for this clonotype. This sequence joins TRBV27 and TRBJ1-6; D perhaps matches TRBD1 (6 bases). The V gene lost 2 bases and the J gene lost 7 bases, with 9 bases spanning the gap. Germline-derived CDR1 and CDR2 are MNHEY and SMNVEV (reference sequence). This CDR3 spans 14 amino acids. As DNA, the CDR3 is TGTGCCAGCAGTTTACCAGGGGACAATTCACCCCTCCACTTT. Translation: CASSLPGDNSPLHF.

The gene calls are TRBV5-1 and TRBJ2-4; 9 bases fit TRBD1. Germline assignment: CDR1 SGHRS and CDR2 YFSETQ. This CDR3 region has 15 residues. The trim removed 1 base at V and 6 bases at J, leaving 5 bases unmatched. As DNA, the CDR3 is TGCGCCAGCAGCTTGACAGGGGGCGGGGGAAACATTCAGTACTTC. As protein: CASSLTGGGGNIQYF.

The chain is built from TRBV20-1 and TRBJ2-1, with TRBD1 matching 9 bases. This CDR3 contains 14 residues. Germline CDR1 DFQATT, CDR2 SNEGSKA (reference sequence). Unmatched junction bases numbered 9, after V lost 5 bases and J lost 7 bases. CDR3: CSAETQGAQNEQFF. Written as DNA, the CDR3 is TGCAGTGCTGAGACACAGGGGGCGCAAAATGAGCAGTTCTTC.

The rearrangement joins TRBV20-1 to TRBJ2-4, with 15 nucleotides matching TRBD2. Unmatched junction bases numbered 13, after V lost 6 bases and J lost 13 bases. The CDR3 is made up of 15 amino acids. Germline CDR1 reads DFQATT; CDR2 reads SNEGSKA (reference sequence). As DNA, the CDR3 is TGCAGTGCAAAAAGGACTAGCGGGGGGGCGTATGAGCAGTACTTC. Protein: CSAKRTSGGAYEQYF.

The V gene is TRBV5-1, the J gene TRBJ2-2; D might be TRBD1 (6 bases). The V gene lost 0 bases and the J gene lost 1 base, with 13 bases spanning the gap. There are 17 residues in the CDR3. Germline V lookup: CDR1 SGHRS, CDR2 YFSETQ. Here the CDR3 reads CASSLGAAGVNTGELFF. DNA for the CDR3: TGCGCCAGCAGCTTGGGAGCCGCAGGGGTGAACACCGGGGAGCTGTTTTTT.

The chain combines TRBV5-6 with TRBJ2-5, with D possibly being TRBD2 (7 bases). Between the trimmed V and J ends, which lost 3 bases and 4 bases, there was a span of 16 bases. The CDR3 is 15 amino acids. Germline assignment: CDR1 SGHDT and CDR2 YYEEEE. The CDR3, as DNA: TGTGCCAGCAGCTCAACGGGGGGCGATCGAGAGACCCAGTACTTC. Its protein product is CASSSTGGDRETQYF.

This clonotype was counted between two and nine times. V gene TRBV6-2 or TRBV6-3 combines with J gene TRBJ2-1; weak D call: TRBD1 (5 bases). The V end was cut by 5 bases, the J end by 1 base, with 18 bases between. CDR3 length: 17 residues. From germline, CDR1 is MNHEY and CDR2 SVGEGT. CDR3 coding DNA: TGTGCCAGCAGTCTCTGGGGCGCAGTTCCGTCCTACAATGAGCAGTTCTTC. Translation: CASSLWGAVPSYNEQFF.

V usage is TRBV7-3 and J usage is TRBJ1-5; D perhaps matches TRBD1 (5 bases). V lost 5 bases and J lost 0, with 11 bases in between. CDR3 length equals 15 residues. CDR1 is SGHTA, CDR2 FQGTGA, per germline. The CDR3 DNA follows: TGTGCCAGCAGCCCGGACATTTATAGCAATCAGCCCCAGCATTTT. Protein: CASSPDIYSNQPQHF.

The table lists this clonotype with a few counts. V is TRBV7-8 and J is TRBJ2-3, with a tentative D call TRBD2 (6 bases). Germline-derived CDR1 and CDR2 are SGHVS and FQNEAQ. V shed 5 bases and J shed 1 base, with 13 bases lying between them. CDR3 size: 15 residues. In DNA, the CDR3 is TGTGCCAGCAGCAGGGTAGCGGCCCGCACAGATACGCAGTATTTT. It encodes CASSRVAARTDTQYF. The whole variable domain, remainder taken from reference TRBV7-8 and TRBJ2-3, is GAGVSQSPRYKVAKRGQDVALRCDPISGHVSLFWYQQALGQGPEFLTYFQNEAQLDKSGLPSDRFFAERPEGSVSTLKIQRTQQEDSAVYLCASSRVAARTDTQYFGPGTRLTVL.

This clonotype was detected a few times. This chain uses TRBV4-3 with TRBJ1-4; no reliable D call. The CDR3 contains 15 residues. Germline values: CDR1 LGHNA, CDR2 YSLEER. Trimming stripped 4 bases from V and 5 bases from J, with 14 bases between. The CDR3 DNA reads as TGCGCCAGCAGCCTTACGCAGACCAGCAATGAAAAACTGTTTTTT. Translation: CASSLTQTSNEKLFF.

This clonotype was counted a few times. The rearrangement joins TRBV27 to TRBJ2-1; possible D gene TRBD1, 5 bases. The germline V gene has CDR1 MNHEY and CDR2 SMNVEV (reference sequence). The CDR3 has 14 residues. V dropped 2 bases and J dropped 8 bases, with 13 bases sitting between them. CDR3 bases: TGTGCCAGCAGTTTACTCCGCACAGGCGATGAGCAGTTCTTC. Translating it yields CASSLLRTGDEQFF.

The CDR3 sequence is CASSKRGFYEQYF. CDR3 coding DNA: TGTGCCAGCAGTAAAAGGGGGTTCTACGAGCAGTACTTC. The chain employs TRBV9 and TRBJ2-7; D possibly corresponds to TRBD1 (6 bases). Germline CDR1 reads SGDLS; CDR2 reads YYNGEE. V was cut by 5 bases and J by 3 bases, with 12 bases left in between. The CDR3 totals 13 residues.

The sample holds a few counts of this clonotype. The chain recombines TRBV12-3 or TRBV12-4 with TRBJ2-3; 7 bases align to TRBD1. Germline trimming cut 7 bases from V and 5 bases from J; bases unmatched to any gene: 9. This CDR3 region has 14 residues. This chain's CDR3 is CASIPGTEGDTQYF. Here the CDR3 DNA reads TGTGCCAGCATCCCCGGGACAGAAGGAGATACGCAGTATTTT.

The gene calls are TRBV27 and TRBJ1-6, with D perhaps matching TRBD1 (5 bases). This CDR3 is 15 amino acids long. The V gene's germline CDR1 is MNHEY and CDR2 SMNVEV (reference sequence). Trimming took off 4 bases at V and 10 bases at J, with 17 bases between the two ends. CDR3 region: CASSSPVQGRSPLHF. For the CDR3, the DNA is TGTGCCAGCAGTTCCCCCGTGCAGGGAAGATCACCCCTCCACTTT.

CDR3 DNA: TGTGCCAGCAGTTACCCGACGACCGGGGACACCGACAATGAGCAGTTCTTC. Translation gives CASSYPTTGDTDNEQFF. This sequence joins TRBV6-2 or TRBV6-3 and TRBJ2-1; D is perhaps TRBD1 (6 bases). This CDR3 is built from 17 residues. The germline V gene has CDR1 MNHEY and CDR2 SVGEGT. Trimming stripped 2 bases from V and 5 bases from J, with 19 bases between.

V gene TRBV7-9 combines with J gene TRBJ2-1, with 8 bases aligning to TRBD1. The ends lost 0 bases at V and 9 bases at J; junction bases unmatched: 4. The CDR3 sequence is 14 residues long. Germline values: CDR1 SEHNR, CDR2 FQNEAQ (reference sequence). This CDR3 is CASSLAQGASEQFF. The DNA of the CDR3 is TGTGCCAGCAGCTTAGCTCAGGGGGCTAGTGAGCAGTTCTTC.

This clonotype was seen a few times. The rearrangement links TRBV20-1 to TRBJ1-1; D gene uncertain. From germline, CDR1 is DFQATT and CDR2 SNEGSKA (reference sequence). Deletions cut 6 bases from V and 5 bases from J, with 7 bases between. The CDR3 length is 10 residues. Here the CDR3 DNA reads TGCAGTGCCGAGCGTACTGAAGCTTTCTTT. Its translation is CSAERTEAFF.

The chain joins TRBV5-5 to TRBJ2-1; D possibly matches TRBD1 or TRBD2 (5 bases each). Deletions cut 5 bases from V and 3 bases from J, with 18 bases between. The CDR3 loop spans 16 amino acids. The germline V gene encodes CDR1 SGHKS and CDR2 YYEKEE (reference sequence). CDR3 DNA sequence: TGTGCCAGCAGTCATGGCTGGGGGAGTATCTACAATGAGCAGTTCTTC. Amino acids: CASSHGWGSIYNEQFF.

Only a few counts were recorded for this clonotype. This chain links TRBV6-6 with TRBJ1-5, with D possibly being TRBD1 (5 bases). V was clipped by 8 bases and J by 0 bases, with 8 bases between them. Per germline, CDR1 MNHNY and CDR2 SVGAGI (reference sequence). The CDR3 spans 13 residues. CDR3 residues: CASDSTSNQPQHF. The CDR3 DNA sequence: TGTGCCAGCGACAGTACTAGCAATCAGCCCCAGCATTTT.

The CDR3 nucleotides read TGTGCCAGCAGCCCCGGGACTAGCGGACGCACCGGGGAGCTGTTTTTT. It encodes CASSPGTSGRTGELFF. J is TRBJ2-2 and V is TRBV13, with TRBD2 matching over 11 bases. CDR3 size: 16 residues. The junction had 6 bases not matched to a gene; V was cut back by 5 bases and J by 4 bases. CDR1 is PRHDT, CDR2 FYEKMQ, per germline (reference sequence).

This clonotype has only a few counts. The V gene is TRBV6-5, the J gene TRBJ1-1; D may be TRBD1 (5 bases). The length of the CDR3 is 11 residues. Germline V gene sequence: CDR1 MNHEY, CDR2 SVGAGI. V was shortened by 7 bases and J by 8 bases, with 11 bases between the two germline ends. CDR3 amino acids: CASIHGGEAFF. The CDR3 DNA is TGTGCCAGCATCCACGGGGGGGAAGCTTTCTTT.

This clonotype was seen only a few times. The chain uses TRBV4-2 and TRBJ1-5; 7 bases are shared with TRBD1. The CDR3 totals 16 residues. V shed 0 bases and J 6 bases; nucleotides not matched to a gene: 8. Germline CDR1 and CDR2: LGHNA and YNFKEQ. The CDR3: CASSQDAGRGIQPQHF. CDR3 bases: TGTGCCAGCAGCCAAGACGCGGGCAGGGGGATTCAGCCCCAGCATTTT.

The count of this clonotype is one. An end of the junction differs from the germline gene, which may be a read error. The chain uses TRBV29-1 and TRBJ1-1; TRBD1 agrees at 7 bases. The CDR3 is 13 amino acids. Germline V gene lookup returns CDR1 SQVTM and CDR2 ANQGSEA. CDR3 bases: TGCGGCGTCCCAGGGGGGGTGAACACTGAAGCTTTCTTT. This codes for CGVPGGVNTEAFF.